This entry lists 12 T cell receptor beta chains sequenced from one sample in a study of cytomegalovirus exposure and HLA in healthy donors. The PCR ran on 60 Vbeta and 13 Jbeta primers. The data were produced by immunoSEQ multiplex PCR, yet TCRdb's version contains in-frame clones alone and is incomplete. The sample has tens of thousands of clones; approximately 60% are singletons. The material sequenced was PBMCs. The origin of the receptors is a woman in her fifties or sixties in good health and CMV-seropositive.

The chain recombines TRBV30 with TRBJ2-2; tentatively, D is TRBD2 (6 bases). Trimming removed 5 bases from V and 4 bases from J, with 14 bases in between. CDR3 length: 14 amino acids. Germline assignment: CDR1 GTSNPN and CDR2 SVGIG (reference sequence). The DNA for the CDR3 is TGTGCCTGGTCTCTCATCGGGGGCACCGGGGAGCTGTTTTTT. As protein: CAWSLIGGTGELFF.

The genes are TRBV28 and TRBJ2-7; weak D call: TRBD1 (5 bases). There are 13 residues in the CDR3. Germline V CDR1 and CDR2: MDHEN, SYDVKM. V was cut by 2 bases and J by 4 bases, with 9 bases left in between. CDR3 amino acids: CASSLLGAYEQYF. CDR3 DNA: TGTGCCAGCAGTTTACTAGGGGCGTACGAGCAGTACTTC.

The genes are TRBV28 and TRBJ1-2; possible D gene TRBD1, 5 bases. CDR3 length equals 13 residues. The germline gives CDR1 MDHEN, CDR2 SYDVKM. Trimming cost V 5 bases and J 8 bases, with 15 bases left between them. The CDR3 DNA reads TGTGCCAGCAGTCCCGGGACTTCCCGAGGCTACACCTTC. This gives the protein CASSPGTSRGYTF.

The chain has TRBV18 and TRBJ1-6; 8 bases are a match to TRBD1. V was clipped by 5 bases and J by 10 bases; unmatched bases: 7. Per germline, CDR1 KGHSH and CDR2 LQKENI. The CDR3 length is 14 residues. The CDR3 spells CASSVDRVGSPLHF. In DNA, the CDR3 is TGTGCCAGCTCAGTGGACAGGGTTGGGTCACCCCTCCACTTT.

This clone came up a few times. The gene calls are TRBV9 and TRBJ1-2; possibly TRBD1 for D (6 bases). V was pared by 3 bases and J by 1 base, with 13 bases between. The germline V gene has CDR1 SGDLS and CDR2 YYNGEE. This CDR3 comprises 15 residues. The CDR3 bases are TGTGCCAGCAGCGCCTCTAACAGGGTTAACTATGGCTACACCTTC. It is translated as CASSASNRVNYGYTF.

Ten or more counts support this clone. The chain recombines TRBV2 with TRBJ2-7, with TRBD1 identical over 9 bases. Germline CDR1 and CDR2: SNHLY and FYNNEI. CDR3 length: 14 residues. With V trimmed by 6 bases and J by 5 bases, 8 bases remained unmatched. The CDR3 protein is CASSKTGGQDEQYF. CDR3 nucleotides: TGTGCCAGCAGCAAAACAGGGGGCCAAGACGAGCAGTACTTC.

CDR3 nucleotides: TGTGCCAGCAGCTCGAGGGACTACAATGAGCAGTTCTTC. Protein: CASSSRDYNEQFF. The chain combines TRBV9 with TRBJ2-1; D might be TRBD2 (5 bases). Germline loops: CDR1 SGDLS, CDR2 YYNGEE. The CDR3 length is 13 residues. V was shortened by 4 bases and J by 3 bases, with 8 bases between the two germline ends.

The chain combines TRBV5-1 with TRBJ2-1, with unresolved D. V was pared by 0 bases and J by 0 bases, with 7 bases between. The germline V gene encodes CDR1 SGHRS and CDR2 YFSETQ. CDR3 length: 15 amino acids. The CDR3 nucleotides are TGCGCCAGCAGCTTGGGACTGGGCTCCTACAATGAGCAGTTCTTC. Residues: CASSLGLGSYNEQFF. Drawing the rest from reference TRBV5-1 and TRBJ2-1, the complete variable domain is KAGVTQTPRYLIKTRGQQVTLSCSPISGHRSVSWYQQTPGQGLQFLFEYFSETQRNKGNFPGRFSGRQFSNSRSEMNVSTLELGDSALYLCASSLGLGSYNEQFFGPGTRLTVL.

This rearrangement joins TRBV7-2 to TRBJ2-1; tentative D call: TRBD1 (6 bases). Looked up from germline, CDR1 is SGHTA and CDR2 is FQGNSA. CDR3 length: 15 amino acids. The germline V and J ends were trimmed by 3 bases and 2 bases, with 11 bases remaining between them. CDR3 DNA: TGTGCCAGCAGCTTCACAGGGATCCCCTACAATGAGCAGTTCTTC. Its translation: CASSFTGIPYNEQFF. Full variable domain (rest looked up from reference TRBV7-2 and TRBJ2-1): GAGVSQSPSNKVTEKGKDVELRCDPISGHTALYWYRQSLGQGLEFLIYFQGNSAPDKSGLPSDRFSAERTGGSVSTLTIQRTQQEDSAVYLCASSFTGIPYNEQFFGPGTRLTVL.

The chain uses TRBV30 and TRBJ1-5; D is ambiguous. Per germline, CDR1 GTSNPN and CDR2 SVGIG (reference sequence). The CDR3 is 13 amino acids. Trimming removed 0 bases at V and 2 bases at J, with 5 bases between. Here the CDR3 reads CAWSVRGNQPQHF. The CDR3 coding sequence is TGTGCCTGGAGTGTGAGAGGCAATCAGCCCCAGCATTTT.

Of note for this clone: Other nucleotide sequences from this sample produce the same CDR3. The chain uses TRBV7-9 and TRBJ2-1; 8 positions match TRBD2. V lost 0 bases and J lost 0; bases outside the gene matches: 1. This CDR3 comprises 16 residues. Germline assignment: CDR1 SEHNR and CDR2 FQNEAQ (reference sequence). The CDR3 nucleotides are TGTGCCAGCAGCTTAGCCCTAGCGGGCTCCTACAATGAGCAGTTCTTC. Translated, it gives CASSLALAGSYNEQFF. The variable domain in full, completed from reference TRBV7-9 and TRBJ2-1, reads DTGVSQNPRHKITKRGQNVTFRCDPISEHNRLYWYRQTLGQGPEFLTYFQNEAQLEKSRLLSDRFSAERPKGSFSTLEIQRTEQGDSAMYLCASSLALAGSYNEQFFGPGTRLTVL.

The chain employs TRBV2 and TRBJ1-4; no firm D call. CDR3 length equals 13 residues. V was clipped by 7 bases and J by 6 bases, with 12 bases between them. Germline CDR1 reads SNHLY; CDR2 reads FYNNEI. The CDR3 here is CASTTRWDEKLFF. The DNA for the CDR3 is TGTGCCAGCACGACGAGGTGGGATGAAAAACTGTTTTTT.